The 26 T cell receptor beta chains presented below share a single source sample, sequenced in a study of shared clonotypes between healthy human individuals. Assay: immunoSEQ multiplex PCR; the TCRdb copy retains only in-frame clones and omits some. The data show some 1,100,000 clones, 78% seen once. The sequencing sample was made of memory CD4+ T cells from PBMCs. Subset denoted: CD45RA-negative fraction. The receptors were gathered from a man aged 18 to 29 in good health. Some clones in this sample may be carry-over from other donors' samples.

This clone was recorded a few times. V gene TRBV23-1 combines with J gene TRBJ2-3; D gene unclear. TRBV23-1 is sorted into the ORF group, with uncertain function. The CDR3 totals 12 residues. Trimming removed 2 bases at V and 4 bases at J, with 4 bases between. In DNA, the CDR3 is TGCGCCAGCAGTCAAGACCCAGATACGCAGTATTTT. The encoded protein is CASSQDPDTQYF.

The rearrangement joins TRBV5-6 to TRBJ2-2; D perhaps matches TRBD2 (6 bases). The germline V gene has CDR1 SGHDT and CDR2 YYEEEE. CDR3 length equals 15 residues. V dropped 4 bases and J dropped 2 bases, with 12 bases sitting between them. This chain's CDR3 is CASSHGTLNTGELFF. DNA of the CDR3: TGTGCCAGCAGCCACGGGACTCTCAACACCGGGGAGCTGTTTTTT.

The rearrangement uses TRBV5-6 and TRBJ1-4; D gene uncertain. V was trimmed by 2 bases and J by 0 bases, leaving 17 bases between them. This CDR3 has 18 residues. Germline V CDR1 and CDR2: SGHDT, YYEEEE. The CDR3 sequence is CASSFLYPGDTTNEKLFF. For the CDR3, the DNA is TGTGCCAGCAGCTTCCTATACCCAGGAGATACAACTAATGAAAAACTGTTTTTT.

The chain joins TRBV7-2 to TRBJ1-1; D gene ambiguous. Per the germline V gene, CDR1 is SGHTA and CDR2 is FQGNSA. The CDR3 runs 14 residues. V was clipped by 5 bases and J by 1 base, with 11 bases between them. CDR3 residues: CASSPDDKNTEAFF. For the CDR3, the DNA is TGTGCCAGCAGCCCAGACGACAAGAACACTGAAGCTTTCTTT.

There are many counts of this clone. The V call is TRBV2, the J call TRBJ2-7; D tentatively fits TRBD1 or TRBD2 (6 bases each). The germline CDR1 and CDR2 sequences are SNHLY and FYNNEI. Trimming stripped 6 bases from V and 4 bases from J, with 10 bases between. CDR3 length equals 12 residues. In DNA form, the CDR3 reads TGTGCCAGCAGAAGGGGGGAGTACGAGCAGTACTTC. Translated, it gives CASRRGEYEQYF.

This clone was seen a single time. V gene TRBV30 combines with J gene TRBJ2-1; D is unresolved. The CDR3 is made up of 12 amino acids. Germline V gene data show CDR1 as GTSNPN and CDR2 as SVGIG (reference sequence). Trimming took off 2 bases at V and 4 bases at J, with 6 bases between the two ends. CDR3 amino acids: CAWSKIYNEQFF. In nucleotides, the CDR3 is TGTGCCTGGAGTAAAATTTACAATGAGCAGTTCTTC.

The CDR3 DNA reads as TGTGCCTGGATCAGGGGGGGCCCCTTTAGCAATCAGCCCCAGCATTTT. Protein product: CAWIRGGPFSNQPQHF. The chain couples TRBV30 to TRBJ1-5, with 7 bases that match TRBD1. Trimming removed 4 bases from V and 0 bases from J; junction bases left unmatched: 9. The CDR3 totals 16 residues. The germline CDR1 and CDR2 sequences are GTSNPN and SVGIG (reference sequence).

This clone was counted a few times. This sequence joins TRBV4-1 and TRBJ2-2, with D hard to call. The CDR3 consists of 16 residues. V lost 0 bases, J lost 1 base, and 9 bases lay in between. The germline V gene has CDR1 MGHRA and CDR2 YSYEKL. CDR3 sequence reads: CASSQDIGRNTGELFF. Written as DNA, the CDR3 is TGCGCCAGCAGCCAAGATATAGGACGGAACACCGGGGAGCTGTTTTTT.

The chain has TRBV5-1 and TRBJ2-1; 16 bases map to TRBD2. With V trimmed by 4 bases and J by 10 bases, 11 bases remained unmatched. Germline assignment: CDR1 SGHRS and CDR2 YFSETQ. CDR3 length: 17 residues. CDR3 coding DNA: TGCGCCAGCAGCCAGGGACTAGCGGGAGGGGTCCCGGCGGAGCAGTTCTTC. Translated: CASSQGLAGGVPAEQFF.

The chain's CDR3 is CASTAEARSGANVLTF. CDR3 bases: TGTGCCAGCACCGCAGAAGCTCGCTCTGGGGCCAACGTCCTGACTTTC. The V call is TRBV2, the J call TRBJ2-6; D is ambiguous. V dropped 7 bases and J dropped 0 bases, with 13 bases sitting between them. The CDR3 spans 16 residues. CDR1 and CDR2 from the germline V gene are SNHLY and FYNNEI.

The chain uses TRBV6-6 and TRBJ2-1; D ambiguous. Between the trimmed V and J ends, which lost 0 bases and 0 bases, there was a span of 6 bases. CDR1 and CDR2 (germline): MNHNY, SVGAGI (reference sequence). The CDR3 runs 15 residues. The CDR3 spells CASSYSTSSYNEQFF. The CDR3, as DNA: TGTGCCAGCAGTTACTCGACGAGCTCCTACAATGAGCAGTTCTTC.

The CDR3 reads CASSFRVARRKQETQYF. CDR3 DNA sequence: TGTGCCAGCAGTTTCCGTGTGGCCCGGAGAAAACAAGAGACCCAGTACTTC. The chain carries TRBV28 and TRBJ2-5; D not resolved. Germline values: CDR1 MDHEN, CDR2 SYDVKM. This CDR3 is 17 amino acids long. The germline V and J ends were trimmed by 3 bases and 2 bases, with 19 bases remaining between them.

The chain combines TRBV28 with TRBJ1-4; D unclear. CDR1 and CDR2 from the germline V gene are MDHEN and SYDVKM. With 2 bases removed from V and 10 bases from J, the gap between germline ends came to 20 bases. The CDR3 covers 16 residues. Here the CDR3 reads CASSLRGRKRLGKLFF. CDR3 nucleotide sequence: TGTGCCAGCAGTTTACGGGGAAGGAAAAGACTGGGAAAACTGTTTTTT.

This clone showed up many times. The CDR3 reads CASSSGTSGRVTDTQYF. CDR3 nucleotide sequence: TGTGCCAGCAGTTCCGGGACTAGCGGGAGGGTCACAGATACGCAGTATTTT. The V gene is TRBV2, the J gene TRBJ2-3; 16 nucleotides agree with TRBD2. Unmatched junction bases numbered 4, after V lost 5 bases and J lost 2 bases. Germline V gene sequence: CDR1 SNHLY, CDR2 FYNNEI. The CDR3 runs 17 residues. The complete variable domain, with remaining parts taken from reference TRBV2 and TRBJ2-3, reads EPEVTQTPSHQVTQMGQEVILRCVPISNHLYFYWYRQILGQKVEFLVSFYNNEISEKSEIFDDQFSVERPDGSNFTLKIRSTKLEDSAMYFCASSSGTSGRVTDTQYFGPGTRLTVL.

The rearrangement uses TRBV27 and TRBJ2-2, with TRBD1 matching over 7 bases. V was clipped by 4 bases and J by 5 bases; unmatched bases: 7. Germline CDR1 reads MNHEY; CDR2 reads SMNVEV (reference sequence). The CDR3 covers 15 residues. The CDR3: CASSSLGQNTGELFF. The CDR3, as DNA: TGTGCCAGCAGTTCATTGGGACAGAATACCGGGGAGCTGTTTTTT.

Worth noting for this clone: Since no conserved phenylalanine or tryptophan closes the CDR3, a read error is the likely cause. The DNA is omitted, as the CDR3 cannot be located on it reliably, and the CDR3 follows TCRdb's listing. The chain links TRBV6-1 to TRBJ1-4. The CDR3 is 13 amino acids long, termini counted. Germline values: CDR1 MNHNS, CDR2 SASEGT. The CDR3 protein is CASSEANNRGPSI.

The rearrangement uses TRBV6-6 and TRBJ2-7, with TRBD2 identical over 9 bases. The CDR3 length is 14 residues. Germline-derived CDR1 and CDR2 are MNHNY and SVGAGI (reference sequence). The V and J ends lost 8 bases and 3 bases, in that order; junction bases with no gene match: 8. The CDR3 region is CASRGAGGLYEQYF. The CDR3 DNA sequence: TGTGCCAGCCGGGGTGCGGGAGGGCTCTACGAGCAGTACTTC.

The chain is built from TRBV4-1 and TRBJ2-7, with 13 nucleotides matching TRBD2. V was clipped by 4 bases and J by 4 bases; unmatched bases: 10. This CDR3 has 17 amino acids. Germline V gene lookup returns CDR1 MGHRA and CDR2 YSYEKL. CDR3 in amino acids: CASSPGGGLAGIYEQYF. CDR3 nucleotide sequence: TGCGCCAGCAGCCCCGGGGGGGGACTAGCGGGAATATACGAGCAGTACTTC.

The genes are TRBV4-2 and TRBJ2-7, with D perhaps matching TRBD1 or TRBD2 (5 bases each). The CDR3 is 15 residues long. Looked up from germline, CDR1 is LGHNA and CDR2 is YNFKEQ. Trimming stripped 0 bases from V and 1 base from J, with 10 bases between. The CDR3 region is CASSQDLRESYEQYF. In nucleotides, the CDR3 is TGTGCCAGCAGCCAAGATCTCAGGGAGTCCTACGAGCAGTACTTC.

This chain joins TRBV30 and TRBJ1-1; perhaps TRBD1 as D (5 bases). The V gene's germline CDR1 is GTSNPN and CDR2 SVGIG (reference sequence). This CDR3 comprises 13 residues. The V end was cut by 0 bases, the J end by 13 bases, with 18 bases between. The chain's CDR3 is CAWSVLGAGVGFF. The CDR3 DNA is TGTGCCTGGAGTGTACTAGGGGCCGGCGTAGGTTTCTTT.

This sequence joins TRBV5-5 and TRBJ1-2; D is possibly TRBD1 (5 bases). Germline assignment: CDR1 SGHKS and CDR2 YYEKEE (reference sequence). Trimming took off 4 bases at V and 2 bases at J, with 12 bases between the two ends. The CDR3 is 14 amino acids. The CDR3 sequence is CASSPSTANYGYTF. DNA of the CDR3: TGTGCCAGCAGCCCGTCGACAGCGAACTATGGCTACACCTTC.

This sequence joins TRBV29-1 and TRBJ1-4, with 8 positions matching TRBD1. The V and J ends lost 4 bases and 8 bases, in that order; junction bases with no gene match: 6. The CDR3 loop spans 13 amino acids. Germline CDR1 is SQVTM and CDR2 is ANQGSEA. CDR3 nucleotides: TGCAGCGTTGGAAAACAGGGGGGAGAAAAACTGTTTTTT. As protein: CSVGKQGGEKLFF. Filled out from reference TRBV29-1 and TRBJ1-4, the complete variable domain reads SAVISQKPSRDICQRGTSLTIQCQVDSQVTMMFWYRQQPGQSLTLIATANQGSEATYESGFVIDKFPISRPNLTFSTLTVSNMSPEDSSIYLCSVGKQGGEKLFFGSGTQLSVL.

The chain employs TRBV5-1 and TRBJ2-7; D tentatively fits TRBD1 or TRBD2 (6 bases each). The CDR3 has 17 residues. Trimming left V 0 bases short and J 1 base short, with 17 bases between. Germline V gene sequence: CDR1 SGHRS, CDR2 YFSETQ. CDR3 DNA: TGCGCCAGCAGCTTGGCTGGGGGGCAGGGCCGGTCCTACGAGCAGTACTTC. Protein product: CASSLAGGQGRSYEQYF.

Here the CDR3 DNA reads TGCGCCAGCAGCTTGACGGAATCCTACAATGAGCAGTTCTTC. Amino acid sequence: CASSLTESYNEQFF. The rearrangement joins TRBV5-1 to TRBJ2-1; D gene unclear. CDR3 length: 14 amino acids. Germline V lookup: CDR1 SGHRS, CDR2 YFSETQ. Trimming took off 1 base at V and 1 base at J, with 6 bases between the two ends. The complete variable domain, with remaining parts taken from reference TRBV5-1 and TRBJ2-1, reads KAGVTQTPRYLIKTRGQQVTLSCSPISGHRSVSWYQQTPGQGLQFLFEYFSETQRNKGNFPGRFSGRQFSNSRSEMNVSTLELGDSALYLCASSLTESYNEQFFGPGTRLTVL.

The chain couples TRBV28 to TRBJ1-4; weak D call: TRBD1 (6 bases). Trimming removed 4 bases from V and 0 bases from J, with 12 bases in between. The CDR3 sequence is 16 residues long. Per the germline V gene, CDR1 is MDHEN and CDR2 is SYDVKM. For the CDR3, the DNA is TGTGCCAGCAGTTCCCCAGGGGAGGCAACTAATGAAAAACTGTTTTTT. This gives the protein CASSSPGEATNEKLFF.

The rearrangement joins TRBV18 to TRBJ2-7; D gene unclear. Trimming cost V 4 bases and J 0 bases, with 13 bases left between them. CDR1 is KGHSH, CDR2 LQKENI, per germline. This CDR3 is built from 15 residues. Here the CDR3 reads CASSRDGASSYEQYF. Here the CDR3 DNA reads TGTGCCAGCTCACGAGATGGCGCGAGCTCCTACGAGCAGTACTTC.